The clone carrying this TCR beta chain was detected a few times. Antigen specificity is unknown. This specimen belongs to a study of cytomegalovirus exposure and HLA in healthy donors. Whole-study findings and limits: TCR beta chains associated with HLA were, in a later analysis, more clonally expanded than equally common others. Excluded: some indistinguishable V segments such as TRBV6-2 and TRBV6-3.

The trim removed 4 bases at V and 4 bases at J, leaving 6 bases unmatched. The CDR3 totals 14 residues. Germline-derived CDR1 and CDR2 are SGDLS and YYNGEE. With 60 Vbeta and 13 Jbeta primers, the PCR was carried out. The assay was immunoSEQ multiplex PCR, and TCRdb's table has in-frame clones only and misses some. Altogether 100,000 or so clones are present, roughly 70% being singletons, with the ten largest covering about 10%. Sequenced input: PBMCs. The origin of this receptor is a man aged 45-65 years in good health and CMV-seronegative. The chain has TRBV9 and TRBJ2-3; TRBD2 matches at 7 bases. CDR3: CASSFRLAPDTQYF. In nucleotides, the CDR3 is TGTGCCAGCAGCTTTCGACTAGCCCCAGATACGCAGTATTTT.